This section outlines one T cell receptor (beta chain) sequence together with its context. The length of the CDR3 is 14 residues. V shed 0 bases and J shed 5 bases, with 13 bases lying between them. Germline assignment: CDR1 SQVTM and CDR2 ANQGSEA. TCRdb keeps only in-frame clones here, not all; method: immunoSEQ multiplex PCR. This table holds approximately 220,000 clones, 85% found once. These data come from a study of blood T cell repertoires in COVID-19. Sequenced sample: PBMCs or T cells enriched from blood (not recorded which). The source is a man between 35 and 55 years old who had recovered from COVID-19. V usage is TRBV29-1 and J usage is TRBJ1-2; D is perhaps TRBD1 (5 bases). The CDR3 protein is CSVEEAGRRYGYTF. CDR3 nucleotides: TGCAGCGTTGAAGAGGCGGGACGAAGATATGGCTACACCTTC. The full variable domain, rest sourced from reference TRBV29-1 and TRBJ1-2, is SAVISQKPSRDICQRGTSLTIQCQVDSQVTMMFWYRQQPGQSLTLIATANQGSEATYESGFVIDKFPISRPNLTFSTLTVSNMSPEDSSIYLCSVEEAGRRYGYTFGSGTRLTVV.